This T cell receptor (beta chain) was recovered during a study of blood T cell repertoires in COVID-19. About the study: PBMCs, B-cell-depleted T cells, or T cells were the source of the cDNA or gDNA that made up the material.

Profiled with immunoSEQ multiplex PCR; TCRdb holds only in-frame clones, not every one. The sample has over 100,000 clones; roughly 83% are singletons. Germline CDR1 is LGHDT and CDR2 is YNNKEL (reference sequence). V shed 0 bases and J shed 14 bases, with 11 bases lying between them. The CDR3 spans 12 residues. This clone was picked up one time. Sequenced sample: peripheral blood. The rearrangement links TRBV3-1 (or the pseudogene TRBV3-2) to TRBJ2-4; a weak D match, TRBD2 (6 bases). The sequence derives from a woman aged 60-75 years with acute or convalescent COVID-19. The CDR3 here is CASSQEERAKYF. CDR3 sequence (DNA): TGTGCCAGCAGCCAAGAGGAGCGGGCGAAGTACTTC.